Below, one T cell receptor beta chain is given with its context. As yet, its antigen is unknown. This record belongs to a study of cytotoxic CD8 clonotypes in ibrutinib-treated CLL. In the study overall: Treatment had run for a median 12 months, range 6 to 36, when response samples were taken.

General observations from the study: At baseline, clonality was higher than in age-matched healthy donors and correlated with CD8+ counts.

The sequencing depth, 1 in 200,000 to 1 in 1 million T cells, was the target. Generated by immunoSEQ multiplex PCR, the TCRdb table keeps only in-frame clones and is missing some. The sample gives 20,000 to 30,000 clones, 65% to 80% of which show up once; about half is in the top ten. The V segment lost 5 bases and the J segment 3 bases; nucleotides outside the gene matches: 13. The CDR3 length is 17 residues. The sequence derives from a human donor with chronic lymphocytic leukemia. V is TRBV6-7 and J is TRBJ1-1, with TRBD1 matching over 9 bases. TRBV6-7 is filed as an ORF, its function uncertain. The source material was PBMCs, sampled after 12 months of ibrutinib treatment. In nucleotides, the CDR3 is TGTGCCAGCAGTGCGCGCGCCTGGGACAGGGAGGACACTGAAGCTTTCTTT. This translates into CASSARAWDREDTEAFF.